The 24 T cell receptor beta chains below were found in one sample sequenced in a study of radiotherapy plus CTLA-4 blockade in lung cancer. Profiled with immunoSEQ multiplex PCR; TCRdb holds only in-frame clones, not every one. Found here are about 67,000 clones, roughly three quarters of them singletons; the top ten hold roughly 15%. Source: peripheral blood, taken from a patient treated with radiotherapy plus ipilimumab. These receptors were taken from a human donor with non-small cell lung cancer whose response to radiotherapy plus ipilimumab could not be evaluated. Some clones in this sample may be carry-over from other donors' samples.

The chain carries TRBV4-2 and TRBJ1-5; D is uncertain. V dropped 1 base and J dropped 7 bases, with 11 bases sitting between them. This CDR3 is built from 14 residues. The germline gives CDR1 LGHNA, CDR2 YNFKEQ. CDR3 amino acids: CASSQGQAEQPQHF. CDR3 bases: TGTGCCAGCAGCCAAGGCCAGGCTGAACAGCCCCAGCATTTT.

V and J are TRBV5-1 and TRBJ1-2; 9 bases are a match to TRBD1. V dropped 3 bases and J dropped 3; count of bases not matched to a gene: 6. The germline V gene encodes CDR1 SGHRS and CDR2 YFSETQ. The CDR3 totals 15 residues. The CDR3 DNA reads as TGCGCCAGCAGCTGGACAGGGGAGCCTGACTATGGCTACACCTTC. This sequence encodes CASSWTGEPDYGYTF.

The J gene is TRBJ1-4, the V gene TRBV7-9, with 7 bases matching TRBD1. The V segment lost 5 bases and the J segment 7 bases; nucleotides outside the gene matches: 13. The CDR3 spans 16 residues. Germline V gene data show CDR1 as SEHNR and CDR2 as FQNEAQ (reference sequence). The CDR3 DNA sequence: TGTGCCAGCAGCGAGACAGGGCTACTAGAGGGTGAAAAACTGTTTTTT. It encodes CASSETGLLEGEKLFF.

The sample holds a few counts of this clone. The V call is TRBV7-6, the J call TRBJ2-7, with 9 positions matching TRBD1. Trimming removed 5 bases from V and 3 bases from J; junction bases left unmatched: 5. The CDR3 consists of 14 residues. CDR1 is SGHVS, CDR2 FNYEAQ, per germline. The CDR3 DNA sequence: TGTGCCAGCAGCGCCACAGGGGGCGGCTACGAGCAGTACTTC. It encodes CASSATGGGYEQYF.

The chain joins TRBV19 to TRBJ2-6; a weak D match, TRBD2 (6 bases). The germline V gene encodes CDR1 LNHDA and CDR2 SQIVND (reference sequence). Trimming cost V 6 bases and J 2 bases, with 14 bases left between them. The CDR3 spans 16 residues. This chain's CDR3 is CASSMKWEAGANVLTF. As DNA, the CDR3 is TGTGCCAGTAGCATGAAATGGGAGGCTGGGGCCAACGTCCTGACTTTC.

The J gene is TRBJ2-5, the V gene TRBV9; 10 bases fit TRBD2. CDR1 and CDR2 from the germline V gene are SGDLS and YYNGEE. The CDR3 sequence is 15 residues long. With 4 bases clipped from V and 0 bases from J, the junction kept 3 bases outside the gene matches. The CDR3 loop is CASSPGTSDQETQYF. The CDR3 region has the DNA TGTGCCAGCAGCCCCGGGACTAGCGACCAAGAGACCCAGTACTTC.

This chain's CDR3 is CASSLWAGDPPRELFF. CDR3 DNA sequence: TGTGCCAGCAGTTTATGGGCAGGGGACCCTCCCAGGGAGCTGTTTTTT. The V call is TRBV28, the J call TRBJ2-2; D possibly corresponds to TRBD1 (6 bases). The CDR3 sequence is 16 residues long. Germline-derived CDR1 and CDR2 are MDHEN and SYDVKM. Deletions cut 0 bases from V and 9 bases from J, with 17 bases between.

The rearrangement links TRBV6-5 to TRBJ1-6, with D possibly being TRBD1 (6 bases). V was pared by 6 bases and J by 11 bases, with 17 bases between. Germline CDR1 and CDR2: MNHEY and SVGAGI. The CDR3 spans 14 residues. For the CDR3, the DNA is TGTGCCAGCAGCGCCGGGACAAACTTTCCACCCCTCCACTTT. It is translated as CASSAGTNFPPLHF.

The gene calls are TRBV7-2 and TRBJ1-2, with 7 bases aligning to TRBD1. Trimming cost V 5 bases and J 4 bases; bases outside gene matches: 4. The CDR3 totals 13 residues. In germline, CDR1 is SGHTA, CDR2 FQGNSA. The CDR3 DNA reads as TGTGCCAGCAGCCCGGACAGGATCTATGGCTACACCTTC. Amino acids: CASSPDRIYGYTF.

This clone has just a few counts. The J gene is TRBJ1-5, the V gene TRBV19; D unclear. The CDR3 totals 17 residues. Trimming pared 5 bases from V and 2 bases from J, leaving 19 bases between. Germline V gene data show CDR1 as LNHDA and CDR2 as SQIVND (reference sequence). This CDR3 is CASSPRRSVGGNQPQHF. The CDR3 DNA reads as TGTGCCAGTAGTCCCCGTCGGAGCGTCGGAGGCAATCAGCCCCAGCATTTT.

This clone showed up just once. This chain connects TRBV7-9 to TRBJ2-7, with 8 bases aligning to TRBD1. V lost 1 base and J lost 5; bases outside the gene matches: 7. CDR3 size: 15 residues. Germline V gives CDR1 SEHNR, CDR2 FQNEAQ (reference sequence). The CDR3 spells CASSLGAGGTDEQYF. CDR3 in DNA: TGTGCCAGCAGCTTAGGGGCAGGGGGCACGGACGAGCAGTACTTC.

Here the CDR3 reads CASSSGQGSPYEQYF. CDR3 bases: TGCGCCAGCAGCTCCGGACAGGGGTCCCCCTACGAGCAGTACTTC. The V and J genes are TRBV5-1 and TRBJ2-5; TRBD1 matches at 9 bases. The DNA end is more similar to TRBJ2-7, so the J call may be wrong. Germline V gives CDR1 SGHRS, CDR2 YFSETQ. The CDR3 covers 15 residues.

The gene calls are TRBV4-2 and TRBJ1-4; TRBD1 aligns across 8 bases. Germline V gene data show CDR1 as LGHNA and CDR2 as YNFKEQ. V trimming: 3 bases; J trimming: 2 bases; junction bases outside the gene matches: 2. The CDR3 covers 15 residues. The CDR3 spells CASSQQGATNEKLFF. The CDR3 bases are TGTGCCAGCAGCCAGCAGGGGGCGACTAATGAAAAACTGTTTTTT.

The chain links TRBV2 to TRBJ1-1; 8 bases are a match to TRBD1. V trimming: 5 bases; J trimming: 7 bases; junction bases outside the gene matches: 9. Germline V gives CDR1 SNHLY, CDR2 FYNNEI. The CDR3 contains 14 residues. The CDR3 nucleotides are TGTGCCAGCAGTAAGAATCAGGGGGCCAATGAAGCTTTCTTT. It specifies CASSKNQGANEAFF.

The chain uses TRBV4-3 and TRBJ1-4, with a weak D call TRBD1 (6 bases). The CDR3 runs 16 residues. The germline gives CDR1 LGHNA, CDR2 YSLEER. V was pared by 4 bases and J by 4 bases, with 16 bases between. CDR3 region: CASSPTGRGNNEKLFF. CDR3 sequence (DNA): TGCGCCAGCAGCCCAACAGGGAGGGGAAATAATGAAAAACTGTTTTTT.

The chain carries TRBV7-2 and TRBJ2-2, with 7 bases identical to TRBD1. Germline V gene data show CDR1 as SGHTA and CDR2 as FQGNSA. The CDR3 consists of 17 residues. Unmatched junction bases numbered 12, after V lost 5 bases and J lost 3 bases. The CDR3 region has the DNA TGTGCCAGCAGCCGAAGGGGTCCTCAGGGGGACACCGGGGAGCTGTTTTTT. It specifies CASSRRGPQGDTGELFF. The full variable domain, with the rest looked up from reference TRBV7-2 and TRBJ2-2, is GAGVSQSPSNKVTEKGKDVELRCDPISGHTALYWYRQSLGQGLEFLIYFQGNSAPDKSGLPSDRFSAERTGGSVSTLTIQRTQQEDSAVYLCASSRRGPQGDTGELFFGEGSRLTVL.

This clone has more than one count but fewer than ten. The chain employs TRBV4-1 and TRBJ1-4, with TRBD1 matching 9 bases. Per germline, CDR1 MGHRA and CDR2 YSYEKL. This CDR3 comprises 16 residues. Germline trimming cut 1 base from V and 5 bases from J; bases unmatched to any gene: 5. CDR3 nucleotide sequence: TGCGCCAGCAGCCAAGGGGACAGGGCCCTCAATGAAAAACTGTTTTTT. Amino acids: CASSQGDRALNEKLFF.

This chain uses TRBV5-1 with TRBJ2-5; TRBD2 aligns across 11 bases. This CDR3 is built from 15 residues. The ends lost 5 bases at V and 5 bases at J; junction bases unmatched: 8. Per the germline V gene, CDR1 is SGHRS and CDR2 is YFSETQ. CDR3 bases: TGCGCCAGCAGTTTCGGTAGCGGGGGGGAGGAGACCCAGTACTTC. It specifies CASSFGSGGEETQYF.

This chain joins TRBV5-4 and TRBJ1-5; perhaps TRBD1 as D (6 bases). This CDR3 spans 14 amino acids. Germline assignment: CDR1 SGHNT and CDR2 YYREEE (reference sequence). V was cut by 4 bases and J by 5 bases, with 13 bases left in between. Here the CDR3 reads CASSTTGSDQPQHF. The CDR3 DNA sequence: TGTGCCAGCAGCACCACAGGGTCGGATCAGCCCCAGCATTTT.

The chain links TRBV28 to TRBJ1-1; TRBD1 agrees at 10 bases. This CDR3 has 14 residues. The trim removed 3 bases at V and 7 bases at J, leaving 5 bases unmatched. Germline loops: CDR1 MDHEN, CDR2 SYDVKM. CDR3 nucleotides: TGTGCCAGCAGTTTCACCGGGACAGGGGATGAAGCTTTCTTT. This gives the protein CASSFTGTGDEAFF.

This chain connects TRBV5-6 to TRBJ2-5; possibly TRBD2 for D (6 bases). The V end lost 1 base, the J end lost 11 bases, and 12 bases lay between the germline ends. This CDR3 comprises 12 residues. The germline gives CDR1 SGHDT, CDR2 YYEEEE. DNA of the CDR3: TGTGCCAGCAGCTTGTTCGAAGGAGGGCAGTACTTC. Protein: CASSLFEGGQYF.

The chain employs TRBV19 and TRBJ1-2; 9 positions match TRBD1. This CDR3 has 15 residues. Germline V CDR1 and CDR2: LNHDA, SQIVND (reference sequence). Trimming at V came to 0 bases and at J to 6 bases, leaving 5 bases not matched to a gene. CDR3 region: CASSIDKGQGNGYTF. CDR3 nucleotides: TGTGCCAGTAGTATAGATAAAGGACAGGGGAATGGCTACACCTTC. Drawing the rest from reference TRBV19 and TRBJ1-2, the complete variable domain is DGGITQSPKYLFRKEGQNVTLSCEQNLNHDAMYWYRQDPGQGLRLIYYSQIVNDFQKGDIAEGYSVSREKKESFPLTVTSAQKNPTAFYLCASSIDKGQGNGYTFGSGTRLTVV.

This chain joins TRBV5-5 and TRBJ1-4; D is ambiguous. The CDR3 totals 15 residues. V was clipped by 0 bases and J by 7 bases, with 13 bases between them. Germline CDR1 reads SGHKS; CDR2 reads YYEKEE (reference sequence). CDR3 DNA sequence: TGTGCCAGCAGCTTGGTTGGAAACTACGCTGAAAAACTGTTTTTT. This sequence encodes CASSLVGNYAEKLFF.

This clone was seen only a few times. This chain connects TRBV19 to TRBJ1-5; 12 nucleotides match TRBD1. The CDR3 has 15 amino acids. The V and J ends lost 4 bases and 7 bases, in that order; junction bases with no gene match: 5. CDR1 and CDR2 from the germline V gene are LNHDA and SQIVND (reference sequence). CDR3 nucleotide sequence: TGTGCCAGTAGTACGGGACAGGGGGCTTTCCAGCCCCAGCATTTT. Protein: CASSTGQGAFQPQHF.